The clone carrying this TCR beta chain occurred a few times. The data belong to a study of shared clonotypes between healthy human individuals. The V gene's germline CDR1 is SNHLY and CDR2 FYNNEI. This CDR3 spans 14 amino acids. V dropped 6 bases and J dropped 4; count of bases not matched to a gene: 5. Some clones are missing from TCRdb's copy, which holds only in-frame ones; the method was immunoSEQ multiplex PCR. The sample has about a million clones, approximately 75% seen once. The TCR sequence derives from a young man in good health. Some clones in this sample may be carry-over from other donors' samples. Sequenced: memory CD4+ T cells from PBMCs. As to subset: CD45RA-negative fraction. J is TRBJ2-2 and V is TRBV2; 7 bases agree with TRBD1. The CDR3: CASRDRSTTGELFF. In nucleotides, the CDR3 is TGTGCCAGCAGGGACAGGTCCACCACCGGGGAGCTGTTTTTT.